This TCR beta chain stems from a study of blood T cell repertoires in COVID-19. V lost 8 bases and J lost 8, with 19 bases in between. Germline CDR1 LNHDA, CDR2 SQIVND (reference sequence). This CDR3 is built from 15 residues. This clone occurred once. Method: immunoSEQ multiplex PCR; TCRdb's copy keeps in-frame clones and lacks some. The sample includes 120,000 to 150,000 clones, 70% to 90% of them seen just once. Sample: peripheral blood. This sequence joins TRBV19 and TRBJ1-6, with a tentative D call TRBD1 (5 bases). This clonotype originated in a human donor with acute or convalescent COVID-19. The donor label of this sample is uncertain. This CDR3 reads CASRTGSGIYSPLHF. In DNA, the CDR3 is TGTGCCAGTCGTACAGGATCGGGGATCTATTCACCCCTCCACTTT.